The clone carrying this T cell receptor (beta chain) was counted between two and nine times. These data originate in a study of patients and donors after allogeneic stem cell transplantation. CDR1 and CDR2 from the germline V gene are ENHRY and SYGVKD. The V gene lost 3 bases and the J gene lost 0 bases, with 6 bases spanning the gap. The CDR3 length is 14 residues. TCRdb passed the RT-PCR reads through MiXCR, listing each CDR3 protein once. The table records 400,000 to 500,000 distinct CDR3 sequences, 16% of them present only once. The receptor was isolated from a human donor who was either an allogeneic HSCT recipient or a stem cell or donor lymphocyte infusion donor (not recorded which). It is not recorded whose cells these are; they may come from a transplant donor. Sequenced input: blood, either unsorted or a sorted T cell fraction (not recorded which). The chain joins TRBV10-3 to TRBJ1-3, with D unresolved. CDR3 residues: CAISDGRSGNTIYF. CDR3 bases: TGTGCCATCAGTGACGGCCGCTCTGGAAACACCATATATTTT.